This T cell receptor (beta chain) was observed in a study of blood T cells in healthy people across ages. About 10 milliliters of peripheral blood were drawn from each donor into EDTA-treated tubes. A minimum of 7 million PBMCs was isolated per sample. This CDR3 is 16 amino acids long. Germline lookup yields CDR1 SEHNR and CDR2 FQNEAQ (reference sequence). V was shortened by 5 bases and J by 5 bases, with 18 bases between the two germline ends. With a J-beta primer mix and a sample-barcoded 5' primer, a second PCR ran 7 to 11 cycles. The authors tagged each cDNA molecule using a template-switch adaptor with 12 random nucleotides. Each CDR3 protein is one row after TCRdb ran MiXCR on the 5' RACE reads. The data show hundreds of thousands of distinct CDR3 sequences, with around 45% seen just once and under 20% held by the top ten.

Input material: blood. The V call is TRBV7-9, the J call TRBJ1-4; D call uncertain. The source of this sequence is a man aged 60 to 75 in good health. The CDR3 bases are TGTGCCAGCAGCCCCCGTGGGTCAGGTCAAAATGAAAAACTGTTTTTT. Its protein product is CASSPRGSGQNEKLFF.